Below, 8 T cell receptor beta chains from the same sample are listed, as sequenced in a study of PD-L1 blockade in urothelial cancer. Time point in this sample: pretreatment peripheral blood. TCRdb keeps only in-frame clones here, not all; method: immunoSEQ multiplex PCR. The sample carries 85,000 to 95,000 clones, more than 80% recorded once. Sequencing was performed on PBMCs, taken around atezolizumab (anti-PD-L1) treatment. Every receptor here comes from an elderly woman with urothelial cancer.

The CDR3 loop reads CASSTTSGNTGELFF. The CDR3 DNA is TGTGCCAGCAGTACGACTAGCGGGAACACCGGGGAGCTGTTTTTT. The J gene is TRBJ2-2, the V gene TRBV6-5, with TRBD2 matching 9 bases. Germline CDR1 is MNHEY and CDR2 is SVGAGI. CDR3 length: 15 residues. V was clipped by 5 bases and J by 1 base; unmatched bases: 2.

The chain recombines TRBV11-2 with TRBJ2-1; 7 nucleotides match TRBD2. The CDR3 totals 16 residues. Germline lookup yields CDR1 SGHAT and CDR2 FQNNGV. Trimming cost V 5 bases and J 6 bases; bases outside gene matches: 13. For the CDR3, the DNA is TGTGCCAGCAGCCTGGGGGGGGACTATCTTGCCAATGAGCAGTTCTTC. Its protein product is CASSLGGDYLANEQFF.

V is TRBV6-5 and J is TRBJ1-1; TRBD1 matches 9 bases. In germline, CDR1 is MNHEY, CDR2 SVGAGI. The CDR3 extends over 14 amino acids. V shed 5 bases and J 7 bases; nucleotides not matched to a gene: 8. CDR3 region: CASSGDRVSVEAFF. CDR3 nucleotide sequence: TGTGCCAGCAGTGGGGACAGGGTATCTGTTGAAGCTTTCTTT.

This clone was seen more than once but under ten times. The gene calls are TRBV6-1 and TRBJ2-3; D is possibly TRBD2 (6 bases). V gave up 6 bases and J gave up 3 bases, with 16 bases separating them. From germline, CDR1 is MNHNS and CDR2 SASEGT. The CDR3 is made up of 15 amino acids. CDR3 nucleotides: TGTGCCAGCAGGAAGACGACTAGTGGGACAGATACGCAGTATTTT. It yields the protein CASRKTTSGTDTQYF.

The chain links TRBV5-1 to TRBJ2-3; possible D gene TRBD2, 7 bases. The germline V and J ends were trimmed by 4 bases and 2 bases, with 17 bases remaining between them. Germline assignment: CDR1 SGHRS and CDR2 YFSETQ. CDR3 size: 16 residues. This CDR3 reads CASSAGGRGATDTQYF. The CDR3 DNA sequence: TGCGCCAGCAGCGCGGGCGGTCGGGGGGCCACAGATACGCAGTATTTT.

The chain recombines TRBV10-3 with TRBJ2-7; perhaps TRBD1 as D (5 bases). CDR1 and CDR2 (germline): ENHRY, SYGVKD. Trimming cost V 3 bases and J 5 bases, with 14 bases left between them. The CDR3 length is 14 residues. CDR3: CAISEGQGHDEQYF. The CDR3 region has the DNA TGTGCCATCAGTGAAGGGCAGGGCCACGACGAGCAGTACTTC.

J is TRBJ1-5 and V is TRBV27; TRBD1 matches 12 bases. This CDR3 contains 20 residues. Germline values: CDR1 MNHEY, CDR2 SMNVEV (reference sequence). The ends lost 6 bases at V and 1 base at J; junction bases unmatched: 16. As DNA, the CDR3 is TGTGCCAGCAGAGTTCGGCCGCCTTTAGGGACAGGGGGCAGCAATCAGCCCCAGCATTTT. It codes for CASRVRPPLGTGGSNQPQHF.

The CDR3 coding sequence is TGTGCCAGCAGCCCAAACCCGGGTCGTATGAACACTGAAGCTTTCTTT. Translated, it gives CASSPNPGRMNTEAFF. This chain joins TRBV7-8 and TRBJ1-1; no reliable D call. The CDR3 is 16 amino acids. CDR1 and CDR2 (germline): SGHVS, FQNEAQ. Trimming pared 5 bases from V and 0 bases from J, leaving 16 bases between.